The 5 T cell receptor beta chains listed next were all sequenced from one sample in a study of early T cells in non-severe SARS-CoV-2 infection. TCRdb re-derived calls from the 5' RACE reads in MiXCR, one entry per CDR3 protein. Found here are 53,000 or so distinct CDR3 sequences, roughly 12% of them singletons; the top ten hold 2% to 3%. Specimen: whole blood, collected at baseline. Receptors originate from an adult who was a healthcare worker with PCR-confirmed SARS-CoV-2 infection or an uninfected control (not recorded which).

This clonotype was picked up a small number of times. This chain links TRBV11-2 with TRBJ2-7; 8 nucleotides match TRBD2. Germline V lookup: CDR1 SGHAT, CDR2 FQNNGV. The ends lost 4 bases at V and 4 bases at J; junction bases unmatched: 9. This CDR3 is 15 amino acids long. The CDR3 DNA reads as TGTGCCAGCAGCTCAGTTAGCGGGAAAAGATACGAGCAGTACTTC. Protein: CASSSVSGKRYEQYF.

This clonotype has more than one count but fewer than ten. The DNA of the CDR3 is TGTGCCACCGGGAGGGGTATTGAAAAACTGTTTTTT. Amino acid sequence: CATGRGIEKLFF. The chain couples TRBV15 to TRBJ1-4, with D perhaps TRBD1 (5 bases). Germline V CDR1 and CDR2: LNHNV, YYDKDF (reference sequence). The CDR3 contains 12 residues. Trimming pared 8 bases from V and 7 bases from J, leaving 11 bases between.

This clonotype came up many times. The genes are TRBV7-2 and TRBJ1-5; TRBD1 might be the D (6 bases). V lost 1 base to trimming and J lost 8 bases, with 15 bases between them. This CDR3 is 15 amino acids long. Germline V lookup: CDR1 SGHTA, CDR2 FQGNSA. The CDR3 region has the DNA TGTGCCAGCAGCTTAGGACAGAATAGGGGGGAGCCCCAGCATTTT. Translating it yields CASSLGQNRGEPQHF.

This clonotype was counted between two and nine times. V is TRBV12-3 or TRBV12-4 and J is TRBJ2-7; 8 positions match TRBD1. V shed 2 bases and J 2 bases; nucleotides not matched to a gene: 8. CDR3 size: 16 residues. The CDR3 bases are TGTGCCAGCAGTTTAATTGTTGGGACAGGAACCTACGAGCAGTACTTC. Translated, it gives CASSLIVGTGTYEQYF.

The chain has TRBV27 and TRBJ2-1, with 8 bases lining up with TRBD2. With V trimmed by 6 bases and J by 4 bases, 5 bases remained unmatched. In germline, CDR1 is MNHEY, CDR2 SMNVEV (reference sequence). The CDR3 sequence is 14 residues long. The CDR3 nucleotides are TGTGCCAGCAGCCTGGGACTAGGATACAATGAGCAGTTCTTC. Encoded protein: CASSLGLGYNEQFF.